These T cell receptor beta chains were read from a single sample in a study of PD-L1 blockade in urothelial cancer. The table came from immunoSEQ multiplex PCR; TCRdb's copy has only in-frame clones and leaves some out. The sample holds around 56,000 clones, around 83% seen once. This specimen consisted of PBMCs, obtained around atezolizumab (anti-PD-L1) treatment. The receptor source for this set is a man over 45 with urothelial cancer. Each CDR3 is given without its conserved first and last residue. Each record gives: V gene, CDR3 protein.

>TRBV19
ASSIGATRLAAYEQY
>TRBV18
ASSQADGSAYEQY
>TRBV5-1
ASSLGGGFTDTQY
>TRBV5-1
ASSSDGQNTEAF
>TRBV6-1
ASSEYPQLGGQF
>TRBV2
ASSGQGRFYGYT
>TRBV5-6
ASRSDRGTEAF
>TRBV10-3
AISGGQGWEQY
>TRBV5-1
ASSPSPTGTNTEAF
>TRBV25-1
ASSERGFDSPLH
>TRBV28
ASSSLTGTDTQY
>TRBV28
ASSLTIRTGWNQPQH
>TRBV18
ASSPLRQGPGVNTEAF
>TRBV20-1
SAYAENEQF
>TRBV30
ALTSGRVRGKNIQY
>TRBV6-1
ASSEMGTGSVWDTEAF
>TRBV29-1
SVRTSGSTDTQY
>TRBV19
ASSIVISYEQY
>TRBV11-2
ASSLGWGRGNTEAF
>TRBV7-6
ASSTGQGRLNEQF
>TRBV5-1
ASRYRTGGLFSGANVLT
>TRBV7-8
ASSLLGTGNQPQH
>TRBV28
ATKSVDTQY